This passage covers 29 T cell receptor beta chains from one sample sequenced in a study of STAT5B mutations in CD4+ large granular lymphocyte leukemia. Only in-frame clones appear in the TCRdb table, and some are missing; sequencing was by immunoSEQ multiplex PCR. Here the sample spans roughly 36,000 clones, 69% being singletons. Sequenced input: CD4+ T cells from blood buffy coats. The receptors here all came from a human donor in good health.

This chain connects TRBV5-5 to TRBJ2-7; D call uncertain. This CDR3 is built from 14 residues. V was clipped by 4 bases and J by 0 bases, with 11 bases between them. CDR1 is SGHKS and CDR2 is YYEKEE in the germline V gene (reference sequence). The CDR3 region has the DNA TGTGCCAGCAGCCCCCTTGTGAGCTCCTACGAGCAGTACTTC. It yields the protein CASSPLVSSYEQYF.

The DNA of the CDR3 is TGTGCCAGCAGCTTGCTCAAAGCGGGCACAGATACGCAGTATTTT. Encoded protein: CASSLLKAGTDTQYF. The chain links TRBV5-4 to TRBJ2-3; TRBD2 might be the D (5 bases). CDR3 size: 15 residues. V was pared by 1 base and J by 1 base, with 10 bases between. Germline CDR1 reads SGHNT; CDR2 reads YYREEE (reference sequence). The variable domain in full, with the rest retrieved from reference TRBV5-4 and TRBJ2-3, is ETGVTQSPTHLIKTRGQQVTLRCSSQSGHNTVSWYQQALGQGPQFIFQYYREEENGRGNFPPRFSGLQFPNYSSELNVNALELDDSALYLCASSLLKAGTDTQYFGPGTRLTVL.

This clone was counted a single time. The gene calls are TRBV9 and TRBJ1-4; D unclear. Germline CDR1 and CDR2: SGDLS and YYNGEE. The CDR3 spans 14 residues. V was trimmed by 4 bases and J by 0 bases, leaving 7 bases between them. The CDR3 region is CASSPGSTNEKLFF. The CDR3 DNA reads TGTGCCAGCAGCCCCGGCTCAACTAATGAAAAACTGTTTTTT.

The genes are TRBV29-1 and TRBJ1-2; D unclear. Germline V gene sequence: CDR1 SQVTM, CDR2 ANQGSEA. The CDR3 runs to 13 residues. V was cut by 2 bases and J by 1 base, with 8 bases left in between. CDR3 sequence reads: CSVEPYGNYGYTF. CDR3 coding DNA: TGCAGCGTTGAACCGTATGGTAACTATGGCTACACCTTC.

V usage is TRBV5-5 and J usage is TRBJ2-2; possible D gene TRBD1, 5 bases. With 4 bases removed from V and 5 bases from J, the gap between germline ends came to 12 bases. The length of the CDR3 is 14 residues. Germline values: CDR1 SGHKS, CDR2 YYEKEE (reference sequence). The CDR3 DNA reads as TGTGCCAGCAGCCCCCCTGCAGGGACCGGGGAGCTGTTTTTT. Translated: CASSPPAGTGELFF.

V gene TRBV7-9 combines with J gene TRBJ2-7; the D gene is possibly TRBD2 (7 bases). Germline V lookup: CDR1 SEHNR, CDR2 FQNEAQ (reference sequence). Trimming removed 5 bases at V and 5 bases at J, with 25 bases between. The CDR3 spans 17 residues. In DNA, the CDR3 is TGTGCCAGCAGCCCTCCCACACCCGGGGGGCGCGTCCACGAGCAGTACTTC. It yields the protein CASSPPTPGGRVHEQYF. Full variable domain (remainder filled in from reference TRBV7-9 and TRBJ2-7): DTGVSQNPRHKITKRGQNVTFRCDPISEHNRLYWYRQTLGQGPEFLTYFQNEAQLEKSRLLSDRFSAERPKGSFSTLEIQRTEQGDSAMYLCASSPPTPGGRVHEQYFGPGTRLTVT.

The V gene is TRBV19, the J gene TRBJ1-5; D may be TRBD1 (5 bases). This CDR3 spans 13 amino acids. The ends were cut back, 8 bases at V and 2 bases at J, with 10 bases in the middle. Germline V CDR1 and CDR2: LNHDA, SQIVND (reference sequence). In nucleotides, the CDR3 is TGTGCCAGTCAGGGCCGGGGCAATCAGCCCCAGCATTTT. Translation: CASQGRGNQPQHF.

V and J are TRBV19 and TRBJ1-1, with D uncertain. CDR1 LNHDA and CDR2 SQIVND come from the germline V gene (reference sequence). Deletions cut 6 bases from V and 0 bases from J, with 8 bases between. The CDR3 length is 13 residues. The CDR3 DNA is TGTGCCAGTAGGAGGCAGGTGAACACTGAAGCTTTCTTT. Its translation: CASRRQVNTEAFF.

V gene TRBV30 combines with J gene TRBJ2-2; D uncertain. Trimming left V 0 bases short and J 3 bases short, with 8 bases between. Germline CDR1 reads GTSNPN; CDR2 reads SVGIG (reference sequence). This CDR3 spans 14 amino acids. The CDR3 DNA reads TGTGCCTGGAGTGTTTTAGCCGACACCGGGGAGCTGTTTTTT. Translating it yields CAWSVLADTGELFF. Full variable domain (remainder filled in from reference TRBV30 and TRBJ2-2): SQTIHQWPATLVQPVGSPLSLECTVEGTSNPNLYWYRQAAGRGLQLLFYSVGIGQISSEVPQNLSASRPQDRQFILSSKKLLLSDSGFYLCAWSVLADTGELFFGEGSRLTVL.

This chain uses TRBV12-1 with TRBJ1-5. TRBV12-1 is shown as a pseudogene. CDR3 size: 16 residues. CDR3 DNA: TGTGCCAGCAGCTTTGGGTCCTGGAATAGCAATCAGCCCCAGCATTTT. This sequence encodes CASSFGSWNSNQPQHF.

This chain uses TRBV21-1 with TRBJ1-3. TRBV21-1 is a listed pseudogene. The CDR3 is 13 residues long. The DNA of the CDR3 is TGTGCCAGCAGCAAGCGCTCTGGAAACACCATATATTTT. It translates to CASSKRSGNTIYF.

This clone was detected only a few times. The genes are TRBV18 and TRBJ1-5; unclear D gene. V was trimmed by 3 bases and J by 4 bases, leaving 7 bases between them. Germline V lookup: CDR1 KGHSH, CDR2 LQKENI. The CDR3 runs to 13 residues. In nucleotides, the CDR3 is TGTGCCAGCTCACCGGGAGGGAATCAGCCCCAGCATTTT. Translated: CASSPGGNQPQHF.

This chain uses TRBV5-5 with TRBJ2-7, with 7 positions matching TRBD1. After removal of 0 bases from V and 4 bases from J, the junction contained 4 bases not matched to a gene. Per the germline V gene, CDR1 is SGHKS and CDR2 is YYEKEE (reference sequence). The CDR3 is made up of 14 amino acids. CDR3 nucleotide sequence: TGTGCCAGCAGCTTGGAGCCAGGGGGATACGAGCAGTACTTC. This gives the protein CASSLEPGGYEQYF.

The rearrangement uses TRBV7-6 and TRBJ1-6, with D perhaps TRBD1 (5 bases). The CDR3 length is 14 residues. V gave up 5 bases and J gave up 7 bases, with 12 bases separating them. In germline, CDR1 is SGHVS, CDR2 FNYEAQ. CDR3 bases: TGTGCCAGCAGCCCGGGACTGACAAATTCACCCCTCCACTTT. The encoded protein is CASSPGLTNSPLHF.

CDR3 region: CASSQNRNQETQYF. The CDR3, as DNA: TGTGCCAGCAGCCAGAACAGGAACCAAGAGACCCAGTACTTC. The chain carries TRBV14 and TRBJ2-5; tentative D call: TRBD1 (5 bases). Deletions cut 3 bases from V and 0 bases from J, with 8 bases between. This CDR3 is 14 amino acids long. Looked up from germline, CDR1 is SGHDN and CDR2 is FVKESK.

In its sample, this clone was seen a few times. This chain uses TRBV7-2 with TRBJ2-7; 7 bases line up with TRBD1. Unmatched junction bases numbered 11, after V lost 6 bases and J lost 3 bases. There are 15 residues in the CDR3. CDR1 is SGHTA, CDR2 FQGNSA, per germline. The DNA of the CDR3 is TGTGCCAGCAGTCAGGGAGCAGGGGGTTTCTACGAGCAGTACTTC. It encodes CASSQGAGGFYEQYF.

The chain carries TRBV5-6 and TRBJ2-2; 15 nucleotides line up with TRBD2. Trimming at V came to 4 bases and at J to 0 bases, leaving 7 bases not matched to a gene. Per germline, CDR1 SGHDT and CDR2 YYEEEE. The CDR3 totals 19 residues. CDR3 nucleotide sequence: TGTGCCAGCAGCCGGGCGGGACTAGCGGGGGGAACGAACACCGGGGAGCTGTTTTTT. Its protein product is CASSRAGLAGGTNTGELFF.

In nucleotides, the CDR3 is TGTGCCAGCAGTGAACCCTCGGGGGCGCAGTATTTT. This translates into CASSEPSGAQYF. The V call is TRBV2, the J call TRBJ2-3; TRBD2 might be the D (6 bases). V was cut by 2 bases and J by 10 bases, with 10 bases left in between. The length of the CDR3 is 12 residues. The V gene's germline CDR1 is SNHLY and CDR2 FYNNEI.

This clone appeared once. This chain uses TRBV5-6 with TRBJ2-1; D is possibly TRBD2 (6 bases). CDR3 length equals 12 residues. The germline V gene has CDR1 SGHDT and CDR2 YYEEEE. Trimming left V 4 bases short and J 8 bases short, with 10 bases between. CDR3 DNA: TGTGCCAGCAGCCCGACTAGGGATGAGCAGTTCTTC. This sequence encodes CASSPTRDEQFF.

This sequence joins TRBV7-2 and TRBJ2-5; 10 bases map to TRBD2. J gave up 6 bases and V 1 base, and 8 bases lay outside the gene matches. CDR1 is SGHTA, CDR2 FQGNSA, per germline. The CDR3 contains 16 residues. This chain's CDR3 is CASSLVSLAGWKTQYF. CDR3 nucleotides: TGTGCCAGCAGCTTAGTTTCACTAGCGGGGTGGAAGACCCAGTACTTC. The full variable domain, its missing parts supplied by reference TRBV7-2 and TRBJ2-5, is GAGVSQSPSNKVTEKGKDVELRCDPISGHTALYWYRQSLGQGLEFLIYFQGNSAPDKSGLPSDRFSAERTGGSVSTLTIQRTQQEDSAVYLCASSLVSLAGWKTQYFGPGTRLLVL.

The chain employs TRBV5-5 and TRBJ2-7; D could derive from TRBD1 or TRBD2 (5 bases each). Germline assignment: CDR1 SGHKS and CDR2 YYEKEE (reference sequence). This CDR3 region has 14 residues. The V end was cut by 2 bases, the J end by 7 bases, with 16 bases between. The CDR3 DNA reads TGTGCCAGCAGCTTCCCCGCTCGGGGCAAAGAGCAGTACTTC. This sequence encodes CASSFPARGKEQYF. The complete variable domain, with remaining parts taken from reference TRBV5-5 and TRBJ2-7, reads DAGVTQSPTHLIKTRGQQVTLRCSPISGHKSVSWYQQVLGQGPQFIFQYYEKEERGRGNFPDRFSARQFPNYSSELNVNALLLGDSALYLCASSFPARGKEQYFGPGTRLTVT.

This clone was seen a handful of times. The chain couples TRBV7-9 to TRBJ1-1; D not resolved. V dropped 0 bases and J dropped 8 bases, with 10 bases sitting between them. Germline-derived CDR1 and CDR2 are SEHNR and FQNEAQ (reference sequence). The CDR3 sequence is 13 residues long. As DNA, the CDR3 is TGTGCCAGCAGCTTAGCACAGTTGGGCGAAGCTTTCTTT. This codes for CASSLAQLGEAFF.

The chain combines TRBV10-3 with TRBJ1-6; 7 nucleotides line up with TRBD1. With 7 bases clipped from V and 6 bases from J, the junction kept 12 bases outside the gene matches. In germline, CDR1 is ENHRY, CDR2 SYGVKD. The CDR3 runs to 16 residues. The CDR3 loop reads CAIKGETGISNSPLHF. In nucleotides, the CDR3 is TGTGCCATCAAGGGTGAGACAGGGATAAGTAATTCACCCCTCCACTTT.

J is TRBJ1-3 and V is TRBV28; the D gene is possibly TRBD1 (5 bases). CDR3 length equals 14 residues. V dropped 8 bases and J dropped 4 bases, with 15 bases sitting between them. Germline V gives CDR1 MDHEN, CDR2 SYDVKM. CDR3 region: CASGGGPPGNTIYF. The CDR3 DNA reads TGTGCCAGCGGGGGGGGTCCACCCGGAAACACCATATATTTT.

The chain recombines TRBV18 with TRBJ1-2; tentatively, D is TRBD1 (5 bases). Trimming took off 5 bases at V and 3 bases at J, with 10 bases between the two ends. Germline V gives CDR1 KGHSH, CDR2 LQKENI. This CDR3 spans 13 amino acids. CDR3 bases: TGTGCCAGCTCAGGGGCGCGAGACTATGGCTACACCTTC. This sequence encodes CASSGARDYGYTF.

The CDR3 bases are TGTGCCAGCAGGGGGACGGGGTTTAGACAGCCCCAGCATTTT. Protein: CASRGTGFRQPQHF. The chain combines TRBV28 with TRBJ1-5, with TRBD1 as a possible D gene (5 bases). There are 14 residues in the CDR3. Germline assignment: CDR1 MDHEN and CDR2 SYDVKM. V shed 6 bases and J shed 7 bases, with 16 bases lying between them.

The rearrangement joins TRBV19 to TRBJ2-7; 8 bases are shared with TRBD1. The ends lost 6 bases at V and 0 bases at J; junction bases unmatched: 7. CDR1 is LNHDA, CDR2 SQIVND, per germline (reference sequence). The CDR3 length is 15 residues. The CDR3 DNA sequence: TGTGCCAGTAGGAACAACCAGGGGGCCTCCTACGAGCAGTACTTC. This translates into CASRNNQGASYEQYF.

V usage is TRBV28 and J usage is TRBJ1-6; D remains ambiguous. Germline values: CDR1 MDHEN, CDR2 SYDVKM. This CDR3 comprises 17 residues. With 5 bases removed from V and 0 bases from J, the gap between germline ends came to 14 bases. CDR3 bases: TGTGCCAGCAGTCCCCTCGGCAGGAGCTCCTATAATTCACCCCTCCACTTT. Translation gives CASSPLGRSSYNSPLHF.

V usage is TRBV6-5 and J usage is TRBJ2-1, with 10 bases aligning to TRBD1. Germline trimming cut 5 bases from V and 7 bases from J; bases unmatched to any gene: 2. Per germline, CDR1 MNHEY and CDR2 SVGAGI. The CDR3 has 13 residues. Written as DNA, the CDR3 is TGTGCCAGCAGTAGGGACAGGGGTAATGAGCAGTTCTTC. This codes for CASSRDRGNEQFF.